A selection of T cell receptor beta chains follows, all from one sample in a study of cytomegalovirus exposure and HLA in healthy donors. TCRdb keeps only in-frame clones here, not all; method: immunoSEQ multiplex PCR. The repertoire includes tens of thousands of clones, roughly 82% of them detected once, and 1.5% to 2% sits in the top ten. The sample was PBMCs. These receptors were collected from a man in his late teens or twenties in good health and CMV-seronegative. The CDR3 runs from the conserved cysteine through the conserved F or W. D genes are given only for firm matches. Where a row states a size, it is once, few, many or the class of an expanded clone; other rows omit it.

J gene: TRBJ1-1
clone size: .
D gene: TRBD1
V gene: TRBV18
CDR3 DNA: TGTGCCAGCTCACGACAGGGTTTGGACACTGAAGCTTTCTTT
CDR3 protein: CASSRQGLDTEAFF

J gene: TRBJ1-4
clone size: .
D gene: TRBD1
V gene: TRBV6-5
CDR3 DNA: TGTGCCAGCAGTTCCCTACGACAGGGGGTAGGCGAAAAACTGTTTTTT
CDR3 protein: CASSSLRQGVGEKLFF

J gene: TRBJ1-2
clone size: once
D gene: .
V gene: TRBV4-3
CDR3 DNA: TGCGCCAGCAGCCAAGATTTTGGACAGACTAACTATGGCTACACCTTC
CDR3 protein: CASSQDFGQTNYGYTF

J gene: TRBJ2-7
clone size: .
D gene: .
V gene: TRBV18
CDR3 DNA: TGTGCCAGCTCACAAGTTCAGTCCTACGAGCAGTACTTC
CDR3 protein: CASSQVQSYEQYF

J gene: TRBJ2-2
clone size: .
D gene: .
V gene: TRBV9
CDR3 DNA: TGTGCCAGCAGTCCCCGGCAGGTCGTAATACTCGGGGAGCTGTTTTTT
CDR3 protein: CASSPRQVVILGELFF

J gene: TRBJ2-1
clone size: .
D gene: .
V gene: TRBV5-4
CDR3 DNA: TGTGCCAGCAGCTTGTTGTCAGTCCTACACAGTGAGCAGTTCTTC
CDR3 protein: CASSLLSVLHSEQFF

J gene: TRBJ2-7
clone size: .
D gene: TRBD1
V gene: TRBV6-5
CDR3 DNA: TGTGCCAGCAGTTACCGGACAGGGGGCAACGAGCAGTACTTC
CDR3 protein: CASSYRTGGNEQYF

J gene: TRBJ1-1
clone size: .
D gene: .
V gene: TRBV27
CDR3 DNA: TGTGCCAGCAGTTTATTGTCAGGGATGAACACTGAAGCTTTCTTT
CDR3 protein: CASSLLSGMNTEAFF

J gene: TRBJ1-1
clone size: .
D gene: .
V gene: TRBV15
CDR3 DNA: TGTGCCACCAGCTCCAGAGGGGAGGGCACTGAAGCTTTCTTT
CDR3 protein: CATSSRGEGTEAFF

J gene: TRBJ2-7
clone size: .
D gene: .
V gene: TRBV27
CDR3 DNA: TGTGCCAGCAGTTGGACAGATTCCTACGAGCAGTACTTC
CDR3 protein: CASSWTDSYEQYF

J gene: TRBJ2-7
clone size: .
D gene: TRBD2
V gene: TRBV28
CDR3 DNA: TGTGCCAGCAGTCCCCGTGGGAGCGGGAGTTATGAGCAGTACTTC
CDR3 protein: CASSPRGSGSYEQYF

J gene: TRBJ1-6
clone size: .
D gene: .
V gene: TRBV5-6
CDR3 DNA: TGTGCCAGCACGGGAAGGGCGAGCGGTTCACCCCTCCACTTT
CDR3 protein: CASTGRASGSPLHF

J gene: TRBJ2-7
clone size: .
D gene: TRBD1
V gene: TRBV4-1
CDR3 DNA: TGCGCCAGCAGCCAAGCCGGGACAGGGCGGTACGAGCAGTACTTC
CDR3 protein: CASSQAGTGRYEQYF

J gene: TRBJ2-7
clone size: .
D gene: .
V gene: TRBV7-2
CDR3 DNA: TGTGCCAGCAGCTTTCCAGGTGTCTACGAGCAGTACTTC
CDR3 protein: CASSFPGVYEQYF

J gene: TRBJ2-1
clone size: .
D gene: .
V gene: TRBV18
CDR3 DNA: TGTGCCAGCTCACAACCGTGGGCCCCCGGCTCCTACAATGAGCAGTTCTTC
CDR3 protein: CASSQPWAPGSYNEQFF